Shown below are 4 T cell receptor beta chains from a single sample sequenced in a study of blood T cell repertoires in COVID-19. The data were produced by immunoSEQ multiplex PCR, yet TCRdb's version contains in-frame clones alone and is incomplete. The table lists around 230,000 clones, about four fifths of them singletons, with about 9.5% in the top ten. Sequencing was performed on peripheral blood. The receptors originated from a woman older than 75 with acute or convalescent COVID-19.

This chain uses TRBV18 with TRBJ2-6, with 8 bases fitting TRBD1. This CDR3 region has 15 residues. The germline gives CDR1 KGHSH, CDR2 LQKENI. V shed 3 bases, J shed 4 bases, and the junction held 2 bases outside the gene matches. The CDR3 sequence: CASSPDRAGANVLTF. The CDR3, as DNA: TGTGCCAGCTCACCGGACAGGGCGGGGGCCAACGTCCTGACTTTC.

The chain couples TRBV18 to TRBJ1-6, with no clear D. CDR1 is KGHSH, CDR2 LQKENI, per germline. V was cut by 5 bases and J by 4 bases, with 9 bases left in between. This CDR3 contains 14 residues. The CDR3 sequence: CASSTGFYNSPLHF. DNA of the CDR3: TGTGCCAGCTCAACCGGGTTTTATAATTCACCCCTCCACTTT. Full variable domain (outside the CDR3, taken from reference TRBV18 and TRBJ1-6): NAGVMQNPRHLVRRRGQEARLRCSPMKGHSHVYWYRQLPEEGLKFMVYLQKENIIDESGMPKERFSAEFPKEGPSILRIQQVVRGDSAAYFCASSTGFYNSPLHFGNGTRLTVT.

The chain links TRBV5-1 to TRBJ1-1, with TRBD1 matching 8 bases. CDR1 is SGHRS and CDR2 is YFSETQ in the germline V gene. The CDR3 is made up of 14 amino acids. Germline trimming cut 6 bases from V and 0 bases from J; bases unmatched to any gene: 4. The CDR3 protein is CASTRTGMNTEAFF. CDR3 DNA: TGCGCCAGCACCCGGACAGGGATGAACACTGAAGCTTTCTTT.

The genes are TRBV19 and TRBJ1-6; the D gene is possibly TRBD1 (6 bases). This CDR3 contains 16 residues. Trimming took off 6 bases at V and 5 bases at J, with 17 bases between the two ends. Germline CDR1 and CDR2: LNHDA and SQIVND (reference sequence). The CDR3 coding sequence is TGTGCCAGTAGGAAAACAGGGTTGAGAGATAATTCACCCCTCCACTTT. Translating gives CASRKTGLRDNSPLHF. The whole variable domain, remainder taken from reference TRBV19 and TRBJ1-6, is DGGITQSPKYLFRKEGQNVTLSCEQNLNHDAMYWYRQDPGQGLRLIYYSQIVNDFQKGDIAEGYSVSREKKESFPLTVTSAQKNPTAFYLCASRKTGLRDNSPLHFGNGTRLTVT.